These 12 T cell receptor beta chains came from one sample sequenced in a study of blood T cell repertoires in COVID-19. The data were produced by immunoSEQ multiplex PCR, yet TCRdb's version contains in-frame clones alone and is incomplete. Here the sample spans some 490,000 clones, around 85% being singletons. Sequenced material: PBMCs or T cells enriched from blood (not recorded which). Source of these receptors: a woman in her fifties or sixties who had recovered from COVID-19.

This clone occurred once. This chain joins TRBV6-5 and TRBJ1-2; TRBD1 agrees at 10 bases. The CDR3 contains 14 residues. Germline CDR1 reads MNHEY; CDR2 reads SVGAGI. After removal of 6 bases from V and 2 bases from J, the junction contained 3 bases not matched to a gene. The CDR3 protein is CASRLGQGNYGYTF. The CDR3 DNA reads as TGTGCCAGCAGACTGGGACAGGGGAACTATGGCTACACCTTC.

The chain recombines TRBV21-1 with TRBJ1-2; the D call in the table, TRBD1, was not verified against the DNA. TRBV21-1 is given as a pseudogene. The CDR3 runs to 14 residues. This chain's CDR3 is CASSKGTDNYGYTF. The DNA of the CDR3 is TGTGCCAGCAGCAAAGGGACAGACAACTATGGCTACACCTTC.

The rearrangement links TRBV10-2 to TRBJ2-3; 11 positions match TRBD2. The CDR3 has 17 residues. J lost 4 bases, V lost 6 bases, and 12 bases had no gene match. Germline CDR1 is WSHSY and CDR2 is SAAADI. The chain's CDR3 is CASRPITTSGGSDTQYF. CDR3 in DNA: TGCGCCAGCAGGCCAATAACAACTAGCGGGGGATCAGATACGCAGTATTTT.

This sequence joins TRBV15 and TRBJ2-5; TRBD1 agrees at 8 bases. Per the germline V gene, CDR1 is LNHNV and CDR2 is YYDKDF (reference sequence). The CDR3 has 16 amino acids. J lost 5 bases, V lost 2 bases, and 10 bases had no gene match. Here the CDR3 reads CATSRFGQGVGETQYF. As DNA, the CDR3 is TGTGCCACCAGCAGATTTGGACAGGGTGTGGGTGAGACCCAGTACTTC. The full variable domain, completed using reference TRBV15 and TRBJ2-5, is DAMVIQNPRYQVTQFGKPVTLSCSQTLNHNVMYWYQQKSSQAPKLLFHYYDKDFNNEADTPDNFQSRRPNTSFCFLDIRSPGLGDTAMYLCATSRFGQGVGETQYFGPGTRLLVL.

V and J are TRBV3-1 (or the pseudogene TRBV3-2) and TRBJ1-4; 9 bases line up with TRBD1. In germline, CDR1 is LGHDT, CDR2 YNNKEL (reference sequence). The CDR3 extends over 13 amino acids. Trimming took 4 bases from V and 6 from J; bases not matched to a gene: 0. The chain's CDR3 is CASSRTGDEKLFF. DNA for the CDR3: TGTGCCAGCAGCCGGACAGGGGATGAAAAACTGTTTTTT.

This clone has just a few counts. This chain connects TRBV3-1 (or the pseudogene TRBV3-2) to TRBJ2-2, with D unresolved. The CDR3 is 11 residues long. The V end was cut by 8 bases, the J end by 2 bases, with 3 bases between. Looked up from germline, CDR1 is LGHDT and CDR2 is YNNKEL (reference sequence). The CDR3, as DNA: TGTGCCAGCCATAACACCGGGGAGCTGTTTTTT. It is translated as CASHNTGELFF.

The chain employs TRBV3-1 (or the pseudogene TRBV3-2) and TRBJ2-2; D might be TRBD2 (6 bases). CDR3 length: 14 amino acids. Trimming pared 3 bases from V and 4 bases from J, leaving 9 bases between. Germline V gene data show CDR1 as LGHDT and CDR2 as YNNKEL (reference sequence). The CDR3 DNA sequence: TGTGCCAGCAGCCAGGCGGGAAGCACCGGGGAGCTGTTTTTT. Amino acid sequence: CASSQAGSTGELFF.

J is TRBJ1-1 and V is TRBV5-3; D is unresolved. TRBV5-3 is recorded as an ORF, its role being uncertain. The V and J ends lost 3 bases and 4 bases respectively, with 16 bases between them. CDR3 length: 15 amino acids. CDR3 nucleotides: TGTGCCAGAAGCTCTTTTGGAGGAGGAAGCACTGAAGCTTTCTTT. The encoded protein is CARSSFGGGSTEAFF.

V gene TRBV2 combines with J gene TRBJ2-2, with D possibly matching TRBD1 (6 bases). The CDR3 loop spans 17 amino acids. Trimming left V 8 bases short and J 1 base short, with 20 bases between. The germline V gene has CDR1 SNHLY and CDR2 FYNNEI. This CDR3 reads CASEGDLTVQNTGELFF. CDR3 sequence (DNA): TGTGCCAGCGAGGGGGACCTGACAGTTCAGAACACCGGGGAGCTGTTTTTT.

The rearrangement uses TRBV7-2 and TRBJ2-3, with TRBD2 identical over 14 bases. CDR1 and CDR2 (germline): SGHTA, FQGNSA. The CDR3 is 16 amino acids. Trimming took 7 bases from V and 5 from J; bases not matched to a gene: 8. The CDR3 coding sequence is TGTGCCAGCAACCTCCGACTAGCGGGGGGGGGAGATACGCAGTATTTT. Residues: CASNLRLAGGGDTQYF.

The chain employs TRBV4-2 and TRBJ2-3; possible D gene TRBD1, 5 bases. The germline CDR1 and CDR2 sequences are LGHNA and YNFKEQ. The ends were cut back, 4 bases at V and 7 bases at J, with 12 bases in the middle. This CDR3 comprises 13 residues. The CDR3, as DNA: TGTGCCAGCAGCCCAAATCCAGGGTATACGCAGTATTTT. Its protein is CASSPNPGYTQYF.

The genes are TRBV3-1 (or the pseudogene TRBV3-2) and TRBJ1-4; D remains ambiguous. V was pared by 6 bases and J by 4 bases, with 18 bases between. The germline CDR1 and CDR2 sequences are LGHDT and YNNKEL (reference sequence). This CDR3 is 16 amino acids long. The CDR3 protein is CASSRNTAAYNEKLFF. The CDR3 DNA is TGTGCCAGCAGTAGGAATACAGCTGCTTATAATGAAAAACTGTTTTTT.